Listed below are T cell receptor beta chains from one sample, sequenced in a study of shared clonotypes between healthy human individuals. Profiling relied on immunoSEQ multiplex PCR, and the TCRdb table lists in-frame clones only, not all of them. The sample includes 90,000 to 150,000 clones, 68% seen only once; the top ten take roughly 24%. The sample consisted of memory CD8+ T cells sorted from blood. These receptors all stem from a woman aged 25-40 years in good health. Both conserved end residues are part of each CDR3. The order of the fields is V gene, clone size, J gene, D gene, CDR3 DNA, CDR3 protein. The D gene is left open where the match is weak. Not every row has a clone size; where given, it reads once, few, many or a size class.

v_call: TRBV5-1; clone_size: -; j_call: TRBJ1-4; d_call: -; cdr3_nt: TGCGCCAGCAGCTTCAGGGATCCGGGTGAAAAACTGTTTTTT; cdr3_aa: CASSFRDPGEKLFF
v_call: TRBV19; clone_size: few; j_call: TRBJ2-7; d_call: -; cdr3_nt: TGTGCCAGTAGTATCGCCGACGGTTCTTACCCGTACGAGCAGTACTTC; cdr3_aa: CASSIADGSYPYEQYF
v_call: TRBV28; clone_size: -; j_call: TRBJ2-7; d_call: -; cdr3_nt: TGTGCCAGCAGTTCACGCAGGTATCCCCACGAGCAGTACTTC; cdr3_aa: CASSSRRYPHEQYF
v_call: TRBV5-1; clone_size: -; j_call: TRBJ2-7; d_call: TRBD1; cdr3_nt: TGCGCCAGCAGCGGGGAGACAGGGGACCCCTACGAGCAGTACTTC; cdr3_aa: CASSGETGDPYEQYF
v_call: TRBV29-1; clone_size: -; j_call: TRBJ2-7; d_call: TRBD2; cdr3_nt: TGCAGCGTTGTGTCTAGCGGGAGATTCAACGAGCAGTACTTC; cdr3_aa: CSVVSSGRFNEQYF
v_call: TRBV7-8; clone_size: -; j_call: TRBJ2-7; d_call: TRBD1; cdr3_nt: TGTGCCAGCAGCTTAGCGCTCCACCGGGGACAGGACTCCTACGAGCAGTACTTC; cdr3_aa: CASSLALHRGQDSYEQYF
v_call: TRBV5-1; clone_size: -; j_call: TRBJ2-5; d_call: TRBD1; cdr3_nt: TGCGCCAGCAGCAAGGGGATCACAGGGGGCACAGAGACCCAGTACTTC; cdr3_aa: CASSKGITGGTETQYF
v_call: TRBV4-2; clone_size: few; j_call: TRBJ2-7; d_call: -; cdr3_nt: TGTGCCAGCAGCTTAGAAGGCGGAGGGACCTACGAGCAGTACTTC; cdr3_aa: CASSLEGGGTYEQYF
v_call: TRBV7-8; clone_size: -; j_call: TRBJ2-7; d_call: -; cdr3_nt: TGTGCCAGCAGCTTAGAAGTCGGCAGATCCTACGAGCAGTACTTC; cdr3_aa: CASSLEVGRSYEQYF
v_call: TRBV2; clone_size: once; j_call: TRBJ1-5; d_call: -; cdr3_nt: TGTGCCAGCAACCGAGCGGGGGACCATAGCAATCAGCCCCAGCATTTT; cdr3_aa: CASNRAGDHSNQPQHF
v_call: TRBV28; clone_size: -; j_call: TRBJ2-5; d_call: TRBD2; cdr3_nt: TGTGCCAGCAGTTTATGGACTAGCGGGATATCCCAAGAGACCCAGTACTTC; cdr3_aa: CASSLWTSGISQETQYF
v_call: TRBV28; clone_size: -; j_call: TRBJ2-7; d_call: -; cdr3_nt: TGTGCCGCCAGCAGTCGGAGGTTCAGGGAGTGGACGCGCGAGCAGTACTTC; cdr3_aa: CAASSRRFREWTREQYF
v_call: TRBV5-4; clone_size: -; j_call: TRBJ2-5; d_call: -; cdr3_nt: TGTGCCAGCAGCGCGAAGAAGGACGCCCGCCGGGAGACCCAGTACTTC; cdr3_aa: CASSAKKDARRETQYF
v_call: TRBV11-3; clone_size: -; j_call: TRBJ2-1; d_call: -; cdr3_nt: TGTGCCAGCAGCCCTGAGGGGGGCAGTTATGAGCAGTTCTTC; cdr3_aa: CASSPEGGSYEQFF
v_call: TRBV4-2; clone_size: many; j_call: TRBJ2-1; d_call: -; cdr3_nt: TGTGCCAGCAGCCAAGAAGGGACATTCACGGAGGTCGACAATGAGCAGTTCTTC; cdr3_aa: CASSQEGTFTEVDNEQFF
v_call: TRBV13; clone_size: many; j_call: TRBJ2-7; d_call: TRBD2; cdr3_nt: TGTGCCAGCAGCACAGAGGGAGGGCATAACGAGCAGTACTTC; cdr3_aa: CASSTEGGHNEQYF
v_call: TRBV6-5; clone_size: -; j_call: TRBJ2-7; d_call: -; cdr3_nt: TGTGCCAGCAGTTACTCGACTAGGCGCTCCTACGAGCAGTACTTC; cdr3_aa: CASSYSTRRSYEQYF
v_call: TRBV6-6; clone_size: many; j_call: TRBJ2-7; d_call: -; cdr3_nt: TGTGCCAGCAGTTACGTTACAGGGTCCTCCTACGAGCAGTACTTC; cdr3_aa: CASSYVTGSSYEQYF
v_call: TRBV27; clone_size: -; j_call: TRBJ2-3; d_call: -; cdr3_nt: TGTGCCAGCAGTTTTCGGGGCCCAGTCTCAGATACGCAGTATTTT; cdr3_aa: CASSFRGPVSDTQYF
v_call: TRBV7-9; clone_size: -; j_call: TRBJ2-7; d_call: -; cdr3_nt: TGTGCCAGCAGCCAACCGGGACAATCCTACGAGCAGTACTTC; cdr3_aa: CASSQPGQSYEQYF
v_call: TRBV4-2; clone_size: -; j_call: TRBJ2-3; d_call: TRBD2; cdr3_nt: TGTGCCAGCAGCCAAGATGCGGGAGGGGCAGATACGCAGTATTTT; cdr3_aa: CASSQDAGGADTQYF
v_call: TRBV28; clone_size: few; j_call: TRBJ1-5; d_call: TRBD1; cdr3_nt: TGTGCCAGCAGGACAGGGGCCTCCGGCAATCAGCCCCAGCATTTT; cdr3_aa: CASRTGASGNQPQHF
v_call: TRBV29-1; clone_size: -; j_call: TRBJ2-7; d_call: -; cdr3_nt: TGCAGCGGCCTCGGAAGCTCCTACGAGCAGTACTTC; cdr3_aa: CSGLGSSYEQYF
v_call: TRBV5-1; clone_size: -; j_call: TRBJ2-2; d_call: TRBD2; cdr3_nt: TGCGCCAGCAGCTCCCCAAGGACTAGCGTGGGCGGGGAGCTGTTTTTT; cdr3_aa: CASSSPRTSVGGELFF
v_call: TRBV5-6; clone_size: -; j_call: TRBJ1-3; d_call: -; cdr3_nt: TGTGCCAGCAGCTTTAGAGGGAGCTCTGGAAACACCATATATTTT; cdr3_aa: CASSFRGSSGNTIYF
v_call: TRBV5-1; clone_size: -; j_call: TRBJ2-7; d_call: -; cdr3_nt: TGCGCCAGCAGCGTGGGGGCCATTTGGTTCAGGAACGAGCAGTACTTC; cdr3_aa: CASSVGAIWFRNEQYF
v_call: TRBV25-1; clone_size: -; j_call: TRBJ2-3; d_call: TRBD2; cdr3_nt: TGTGCCAGCAACCTAGCGGGAGGGCGAACAGATACGCAGTATTTT; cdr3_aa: CASNLAGGRTDTQYF
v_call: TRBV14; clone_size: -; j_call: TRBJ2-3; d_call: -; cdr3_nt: TGTGCCAGCAGCCCCCTGCGGCAGGGAAGGTATACGCAGTATTTT; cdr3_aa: CASSPLRQGRYTQYF
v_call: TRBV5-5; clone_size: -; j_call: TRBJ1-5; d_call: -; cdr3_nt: TGTGCCAGCTCCTGGAGGGGTTCTAGCAATCAGCCCCAGCATTTT; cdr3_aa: CASSWRGSSNQPQHF
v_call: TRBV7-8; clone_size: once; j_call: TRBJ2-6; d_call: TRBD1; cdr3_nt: TGTGCCAGCAGCTTATACTGGACAGGGTGGTTCTCTGACTCTGGGGCCAACGTCCTGACTTTC; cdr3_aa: CASSLYWTGWFSDSGANVLTF
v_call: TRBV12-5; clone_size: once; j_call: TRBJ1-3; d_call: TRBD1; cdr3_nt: TGTGCTAGTGGGGGACACAGGGGCTTTGGAAACACCATATATTTT; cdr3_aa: CASGGHRGFGNTIYF
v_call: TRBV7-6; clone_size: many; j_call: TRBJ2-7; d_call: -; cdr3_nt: TGTGCCAGCAGCTTAGCCGGAGAGGGCGAGCAGTACTTC; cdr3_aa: CASSLAGEGEQYF
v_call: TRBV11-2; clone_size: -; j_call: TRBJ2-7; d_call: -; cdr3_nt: TGTGCCAGCAGCTTCAGCGGTGATTACGAGCAGTACTTC; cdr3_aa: CASSFSGDYEQYF
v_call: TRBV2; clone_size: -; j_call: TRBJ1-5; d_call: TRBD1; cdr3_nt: TGTGCCAGCAGGACGGGACAGAGCAATCAGCCCCAGCATTTT; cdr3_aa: CASRTGQSNQPQHF
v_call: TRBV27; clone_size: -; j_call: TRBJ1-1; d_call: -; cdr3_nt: TGTGCCAGCAGTCCCCTGGGTCTTAAGGGTCTGAACACTGAAGCTTTCTTT; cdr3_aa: CASSPLGLKGLNTEAFF
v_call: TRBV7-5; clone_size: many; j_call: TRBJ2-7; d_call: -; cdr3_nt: TGTGCCAGCAGCTTACTTGCGGGAGTAGGGGTGGGCGAGCAGTACTTC; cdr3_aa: CASSLLAGVGVGEQYF
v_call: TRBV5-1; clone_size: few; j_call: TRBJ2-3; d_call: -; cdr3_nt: TGCGCCAGCAGCTTGGGGTGGGGCACAGATACGCAGTATTTT; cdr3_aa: CASSLGWGTDTQYF
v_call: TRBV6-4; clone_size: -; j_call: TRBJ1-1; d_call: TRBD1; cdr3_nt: TGTGCCAGCAGTGACGGAGGGGCAGGGGGGGCCGTAGCTTTCTTT; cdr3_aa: CASSDGGAGGAVAFF
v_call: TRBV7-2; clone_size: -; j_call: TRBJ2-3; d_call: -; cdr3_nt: TGTGCCAGCAGCCCCTACACAGATACGCAGTATTTT; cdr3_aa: CASSPYTDTQYF
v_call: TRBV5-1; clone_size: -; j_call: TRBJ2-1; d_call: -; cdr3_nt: TGCGCCAGCAGCTTCGATGAGGCATCCTGGGAGCAGTTCTTC; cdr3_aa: CASSFDEASWEQFF
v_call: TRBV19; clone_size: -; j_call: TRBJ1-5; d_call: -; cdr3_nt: TGTGCCAGTAGTATATGGGGTCCCGAACCCCAGCATTTT; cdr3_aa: CASSIWGPEPQHF
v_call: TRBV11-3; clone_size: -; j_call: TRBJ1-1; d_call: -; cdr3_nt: TGTGCCAGCAGCTTGTCTCGAGGGTCGGTGAACACTGAAGCTTTCTTT; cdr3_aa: CASSLSRGSVNTEAFF
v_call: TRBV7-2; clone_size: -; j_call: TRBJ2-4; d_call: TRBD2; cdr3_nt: TGTGCCAGCAGCTTAGAGTGTGGACTAGCGCCCCTGGGCTTC; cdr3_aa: CASSLECGLAPLGF
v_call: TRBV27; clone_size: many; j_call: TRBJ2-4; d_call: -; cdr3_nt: TGTGCCAGCAGTTTATCGGGGGCTGGCAAAAACATTCAGTACTTC; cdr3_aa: CASSLSGAGKNIQYF
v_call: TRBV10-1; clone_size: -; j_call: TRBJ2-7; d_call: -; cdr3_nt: TGCGCCAGCAGTGAAGGAGGAGGGGGCTCCTACGAGCAGTACTTC; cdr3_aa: CASSEGGGGSYEQYF
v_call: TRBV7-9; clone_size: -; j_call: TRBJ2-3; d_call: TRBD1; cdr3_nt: TGTGCCAGCAGCCCGACAGGGATCTCATCAGATACGCAGTATTTT; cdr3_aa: CASSPTGISSDTQYF
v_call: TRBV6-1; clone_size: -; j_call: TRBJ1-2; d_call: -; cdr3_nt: TGTGCCAGCAGTCCGAAGCGGGACTATGGCTACACCTTC; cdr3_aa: CASSPKRDYGYTF
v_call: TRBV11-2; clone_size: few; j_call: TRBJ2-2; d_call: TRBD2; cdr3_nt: TGTGCCAGCAGCCTAGCGGGAGGGATTAGGGGGGAGCTGTTTTTT; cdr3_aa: CASSLAGGIRGELFF
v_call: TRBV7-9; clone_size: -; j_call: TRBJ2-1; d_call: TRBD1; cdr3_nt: TGTGCCAGCAGCGTACAGGGGGCGTACGACAATGAGCAGTTCTTC; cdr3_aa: CASSVQGAYDNEQFF
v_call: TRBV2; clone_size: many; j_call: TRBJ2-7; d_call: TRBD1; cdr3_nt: TGTGCCAGCAGCCCTCCCGGACAGGGGAGCTCCTACGAGCAGTACTTC; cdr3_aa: CASSPPGQGSSYEQYF
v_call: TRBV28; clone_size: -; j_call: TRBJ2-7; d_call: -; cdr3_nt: -; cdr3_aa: CASSSSGLLYEQYF
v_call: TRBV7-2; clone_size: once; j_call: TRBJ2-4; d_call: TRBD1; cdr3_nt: TGTGCCAGCAGCCCGGGACAGGCCCCAAACATTCAGTACTTC; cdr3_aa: CASSPGQAPNIQYF
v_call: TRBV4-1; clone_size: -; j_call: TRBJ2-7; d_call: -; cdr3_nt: TGCGCCAGCAGCCGGGGGTATGGGATGGAGGCGAACTACGAGCAGTACTTC; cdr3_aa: CASSRGYGMEANYEQYF
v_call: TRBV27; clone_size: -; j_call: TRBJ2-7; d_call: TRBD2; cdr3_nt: TGTGCCAGCAGTTTATTGGGGACTAGCGGGAGGGACCACGAGCAGTACTTC; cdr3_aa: CASSLLGTSGRDHEQYF